These T cell receptor beta chains were read from a single sample in a study of cytomegalovirus exposure and HLA in healthy donors. The data were produced by immunoSEQ multiplex PCR, yet TCRdb's version contains in-frame clones alone and is incomplete. The repertoire holds 180,000 or so clones, with approximately 72% as singletons. The sample consisted of PBMCs. These receptors all come from a human donor in good health. Each CDR3 is given with its conserved first and last residue. D genes are given only for firm matches. Clone size is given for some rows only: seen once, a few or many times, or a class if the clone is expanded.

v_call	clone_size	d_call	j_call	cdr3_nt	cdr3_aa
TRBV27	few	.	TRBJ1-2	TGTGCCAGCAGTTTAAAAGGGGTAAACTATGGCTACACCTTC	CASSLKGVNYGYTF
TRBV5-1	few	TRBD1	TRBJ1-4	TGCGCCAGCAGCACAAACAGGGGGGGGGATGAAAAACTGTTTTTT	CASSTNRGGDEKLFF
TRBV6-5	few	.	TRBJ1-6	TGTGCCAGCAGTCCGACGGGTACTGGTTCACCCCTCCACTTT	CASSPTGTGSPLHF
TRBV2	.	.	TRBJ2-2	TGTGCCAGCAGGACAGAGAACACCGGGGAGCTGTTTTTT	CASRTENTGELFF
TRBV5-4	.	.	TRBJ2-5	TGTGCCAGCAGCTTGAAAGAAGCGGGAGAGACCCAGTACTTC	CASSLKEAGETQYF
TRBV7-9	.	.	TRBJ2-1	TGTGCCAGCAGCCTCCGACTAGAGCACAATGAGCAGTTCTTC	CASSLRLEHNEQFF
TRBV18	few	TRBD2	TRBJ2-2	TGTGCCAGCTCCCAGGGGACTAGCGGGGGGCGTAGGAACACCGGGGAGCTGTTTTTT	CASSQGTSGGRRNTGELFF
TRBV10-3	.	TRBD1	TRBJ2-1	TGTGCCATCAGTGCATCAGGGGGCTCGGTGGATGAGCAGTTCTTC	CAISASGGSVDEQFF
TRBV5-4	.	TRBD2	TRBJ2-7	TGTGCCAGCAGGGGCCGGGGGGGCGTGTTCCACTTC	CASRGRGGVFHF
TRBV29-1	.	TRBD1	TRBJ1-6	TGCAGCGATTCCGACAGGGATGATTCACCCCTCCACTTT	CSDSDRDDSPLHF
TRBV5-1	few	.	TRBJ2-1	TGCGCCAGCAGCTTGGACCCCGGGACAACGAATGAGCAGTTCTTC	CASSLDPGTTNEQFF
TRBV6-5	.	.	TRBJ2-7	TGTGCCAGCAGTTACTCTGGGCCGTACTCCTACGAGCAGTACTTC	CASSYSGPYSYEQYF
TRBV7-3	.	.	TRBJ1-1	TGTGCCAGCAGCTTAGATTCGGGAGTTGGGGAGGCTTTCTTT	CASSLDSGVGEAFF
TRBV11-2	.	TRBD2	TRBJ2-7	TGTGCCAGCAGCCTACAGCGGGGTTCTTACGAGCAGTACTTC	CASSLQRGSYEQYF
TRBV27	.	TRBD1	TRBJ1-2	TGTGCCAGCAGAACGACAGGGGGATATGGCTACACCTTC	CASRTTGGYGYTF
TRBV10-3	.	TRBD1	TRBJ1-1	TGTGCCATCAGGGACAGGGTGGGCACTGAAGCTTTCTTT	CAIRDRVGTEAFF
TRBV5-1	few	TRBD2	TRBJ2-3	TGCGCCAGCAGCTCCTTGACTAGCGGGGGCCGCACAGATACGCAGTATTTT	CASSSLTSGGRTDTQYF
TRBV7-2	.	.	TRBJ2-2	TGTGCCAGCAGCCCTACAGGAAACTCGAACACCGGGGAGCTGTTTTTT	CASSPTGNSNTGELFF
TRBV30	.	.	TRBJ1-6	TGTGCCGGCAGTTTAAATAATAATTCACCCCTCCACTTT	CAGSLNNNSPLHF
TRBV7-7	.	TRBD2	TRBJ2-7	TGTGCTAGCAGCTTAGGGACTAGCGGGGGGGCCAACGAGCAGTACTTC	CASSLGTSGGANEQYF
TRBV6-5	.	TRBD1	TRBJ1-2	TGTGCCAGCATGGCCACAGGGGACCTCTATGGCTACACCTTC	CASMATGDLYGYTF
TRBV7-2	.	.	TRBJ1-2	TGTGCCAGCAGCCCGGTCGGGGAGACTAGTAACTATGGCTACACCTTC	CASSPVGETSNYGYTF
TRBV6-6	.	.	TRBJ1-6	TGTGCCAGCAGTTACTCAACAGATAAAGGCTACTCACCCCTCCACTTT	CASSYSTDKGYSPLHF
TRBV5-8	few	.	TRBJ2-1	TGTGCCAGCAGCTTGCGCAGGTCCTACAATGAGCAGTTCTTC	CASSLRRSYNEQFF
TRBV7-9	.	TRBD2	TRBJ2-7	TGTGCCAGCAGCCTGACTAGCGGGGCCCAACGGAGCGAGCAGTACTTC	CASSLTSGAQRSEQYF
TRBV6-6	.	.	TRBJ1-1	TGTGCCAGCAGTTTCGTGGGAGCAAACACTGAAGCTTTCTTT	CASSFVGANTEAFF
TRBV4-1	few	TRBD1	TRBJ2-1	TGCGCCAGCAGGACAGGAGAGGGACAGGCATACAATGAGCAGTTCTTC	CASRTGEGQAYNEQFF
TRBV19	.	TRBD2	TRBJ2-7	TGTGCCACCACTAGCGGGGGAGGCTCCTACGAGCAGTACTTC	CATTSGGGSYEQYF
TRBV6-5	few	.	TRBJ1-2	TGTGCCAGCAGTTACTCGGGAGGGACCTATGGCTACACCTTC	CASSYSGGTYGYTF
TRBV6-1	.	.	TRBJ1-2	TGTGCCAGCAGTGAAACCACAGCTAACTATGGCTACACCTTC	CASSETTANYGYTF
TRBV5-8	.	TRBD1	TRBJ1-5	TGTGCCAGCAGCAAGGGACAGGACATTCAGCCCCAGCATTTT	CASSKGQDIQPQHF
TRBV27	.	.	TRBJ1-2	TGTGCCAGCAGCATGGGACTGGGAGGGAGTTATGGCTACACCTTC	CASSMGLGGSYGYTF
TRBV7-9	once	.	TRBJ1-1	TGTGCCAGCAGCTTAGAAAGCAACACTGAAGCTTTCTTT	CASSLESNTEAFF
TRBV4-3	.	.	TRBJ2-1	TGCGCCAGCAGCCAAGATCCGGTCTCCTACAATGAGCAGTTCTTC	CASSQDPVSYNEQFF
TRBV19	.	TRBD2	TRBJ2-7	TGTGCCACCGTAGCGGGGGAAGGCTACGAGCAGTACTTC	CATVAGEGYEQYF
TRBV7-9	.	.	TRBJ2-1	TGTGCCAGCAGCTTATTAGTCGGGGGACCCTACAATGAGCAGTTCTTC	CASSLLVGGPYNEQFF
TRBV11-2	.	TRBD2	TRBJ2-2	TGTGCCAGCAGCTTAGATGGTCTAGCGGGGTCGAACACCGGGGAGCTGTTTTTT	CASSLDGLAGSNTGELFF
TRBV5-1	.	.	TRBJ1-5	TGCGCCAGCAGCCCCGCGGGGGGGGAAAATCAGCCCCAGCATTTT	CASSPAGGENQPQHF
TRBV6-5	.	.	TRBJ2-3	TGTGCCAGCTCCCAGGGCACAGATACGCAGTATTTT	CASSQGTDTQYF
TRBV7-6	.	.	TRBJ2-1	TGTGCCAGCAGCCCACCTCTTGGCGGGGGCTGGAATGAGCAGTTCTTC	CASSPPLGGGWNEQFF
TRBV6-5	.	.	TRBJ1-2	TGTGCCAGCAGTTACTATCCCCCCCTACCCTATGGCTACACCTTC	CASSYYPPLPYGYTF
TRBV6-6	once	TRBD1	TRBJ1-5	TGTGCCAGCAGTTACTCCCCCAGGGGGACCCAGCATTTT	CASSYSPRGTQHF
TRBV9	once	TRBD1	TRBJ1-2	TGTGCCAGCAGCGCATGGACAGGGGGCTACACCTTC	CASSAWTGGYTF
TRBV4-2	.	TRBD1	TRBJ2-4	TGTGCCAGCAGCCAAGACCCGGGGACAGGGTCGCCTCAGTACTTC	CASSQDPGTGSPQYF
TRBV6-5	.	TRBD2	TRBJ2-3	TGTGCCAGCAGCAAAAGCGGGGCCAGCACAGATACGCAGTATTTT	CASSKSGASTDTQYF
TRBV6-6	.	TRBD2	TRBJ2-1	TGTGCCAGCAGTTACCGGGGGGATGAGCAGTTCTTC	CASSYRGDEQFF